This passage covers 18 T cell receptor beta chains from one sample sequenced in a study of T cells after yellow fever vaccination. TCRdb re-derived calls from the 5' RACE reads in MiXCR, one entry per CDR3 protein. Of about 130,000 distinct CDR3 sequences detected, 7.5% to 10% appear once; the ten largest clones hold less than 40%. The sample here was CD8+ T cells sorted from PBMCs, taken on the day of the yellow fever booster vaccination. All receptors derive from a man in his late teens or twenties who received the YFV17D yellow fever vaccine.

This clonotype was seen a few times. The chain has TRBV10-3 and TRBJ1-5; 7 bases align to TRBD1. The CDR3 contains 14 residues. V lost 10 bases, J lost 0 bases, and 6 bases stayed unmatched. The germline CDR1 and CDR2 sequences are ENHRY and SYGVKD. The CDR3 region has the DNA TGTGCCAGCTCTAGGGACAGTAGCAATCAGCCCCAGCATTTT. Translating gives CASSRDSSNQPQHF.

The table lists this clonotype with a few counts. V usage is TRBV11-3 and J usage is TRBJ1-5, with a tentative D call TRBD1 (6 bases). The V gene lost 4 bases and the J gene lost 5 bases, with 18 bases spanning the gap. Germline V CDR1 and CDR2: SGHNT, YENEEA. This CDR3 spans 16 amino acids. CDR3 nucleotide sequence: TGTGCCAGCAGCTCGACTCCCACAGGGAAGGATCAGCCCCAGCATTTT. It yields the protein CASSSTPTGKDQPQHF.

The chain recombines TRBV7-6 with TRBJ1-1; D might be TRBD1 (5 bases). From germline, CDR1 is SGHVS and CDR2 FNYEAQ. CDR3 length equals 13 residues. The V and J ends lost 5 bases and 4 bases respectively, with 11 bases between them. This CDR3 is CASSLTASTEAFF. The DNA of the CDR3 is TGTGCCAGCAGCCTGACAGCCTCCACTGAAGCTTTCTTT.

The chain couples TRBV20-1 to TRBJ2-2; 7 bases map to TRBD2. There are 13 residues in the CDR3. CDR1 is DFQATT, CDR2 SNEGSKA, per germline (reference sequence). V shed 6 bases and J 5 bases; nucleotides not matched to a gene: 6. CDR3 protein: CSAPNSGTGELFF. Here the CDR3 DNA reads TGCAGTGCCCCGAATAGCGGGACCGGGGAGCTGTTTTTT.

This clonotype showed up many times. The chain links TRBV7-9 to TRBJ2-6; perhaps TRBD1 as D (6 bases). The V gene lost 8 bases and the J gene lost 0 bases, with 11 bases spanning the gap. Germline-derived CDR1 and CDR2 are SEHNR and FQNEAQ (reference sequence). The CDR3 sequence is 15 residues long. CDR3 DNA sequence: TGTGCCAGCCCAGAAGGGGGCTCTGGGGCCAACGTCCTGACTTTC. Amino acids: CASPEGGSGANVLTF. The variable domain in full, with the rest retrieved from reference TRBV7-9 and TRBJ2-6, is DTGVSQNPRHKITKRGQNVTFRCDPISEHNRLYWYRQTLGQGPEFLTYFQNEAQLEKSRLLSDRFSAERPKGSFSTLEIQRTEQGDSAMYLCASPEGGSGANVLTFGAGSRLTVL.

V is TRBV7-2 and J is TRBJ2-1; 9 nucleotides match TRBD2. After removal of 3 bases from V and 5 bases from J, the junction contained 11 bases not matched to a gene. Germline V CDR1 and CDR2: SGHTA, FQGNSA. The CDR3 length is 17 residues. This CDR3 reads CASSFARSGGTDNEQFF. The CDR3 nucleotides are TGTGCCAGCAGCTTTGCGAGAAGCGGGGGGACCGACAATGAGCAGTTCTTC.

This clonotype occurred a few times. The genes are TRBV3-2 and TRBJ2-5; no check of the table's D call, TRBD1, against the DNA was made. TRBV3-2 is an annotated pseudogene. CDR3 length: 15 residues. DNA for the CDR3: TGTGCCAGCAGCCAAGATCGACAGATCCAAGAGACCCAGTACTTC. Amino acid sequence: CASSQDRQIQETQYF.

This clonotype was seen a few times. The chain links TRBV24-1 to TRBJ1-2; D is possibly TRBD1 (6 bases). The CDR3 is 11 residues long. The V end was cut by 12 bases, the J end by 6 bases, with 13 bases between. From germline, CDR1 is KGHDR and CDR2 SFDVKD. The chain's CDR3 is CAPGEGNGYTF. The CDR3 region has the DNA TGTGCCCCAGGGGAGGGAAATGGCTACACCTTC.

The genes are TRBV9 and TRBJ2-2; the match to TRBD1 covers 8 bases. This CDR3 has 15 residues. The J segment lost 3 bases and the V segment lost 5 bases, leaving 6 bases of the junction unmatched. Per the germline V gene, CDR1 is SGDLS and CDR2 is YYNGEE. As DNA, the CDR3 is TGTGCCAGCAGGACAGGGGCGAGCGACACCGGGGAGCTGTTTTTT. This encodes CASRTGASDTGELFF.

This clonotype was found a few times. The chain carries TRBV9 and TRBJ1-1, with 10 bases identical to TRBD1. Germline-derived CDR1 and CDR2 are SGDLS and YYNGEE. V trimming: 2 bases; J trimming: 7 bases; junction bases outside the gene matches: 11. This CDR3 has 16 residues. In DNA, the CDR3 is TGTGCCAGCAGCGTGTCACCCTCGGACAGGGGGGGTGAAGCTTTCTTT. Translated: CASSVSPSDRGGEAFF.

This clonotype was seen at least ten times. The chain is built from TRBV4-3 and TRBJ2-5; 9 bases match TRBD1. CDR1 LGHNA and CDR2 YSLEER come from the germline V gene. This CDR3 comprises 16 residues. J gave up 5 bases and V 1 base, and 8 bases lay outside the gene matches. The CDR3 region has the DNA TGCGCCAGCAGCCAAGGGACAGGGGCCCTCTTGGAGACCCAGTACTTC. This encodes CASSQGTGALLETQYF.

The chain recombines TRBV9 with TRBJ1-1; D gene unclear. CDR1 and CDR2 from the germline V gene are SGDLS and YYNGEE. The CDR3 loop spans 14 amino acids. Trimming took off 3 bases at V and 0 bases at J, with 9 bases between the two ends. Here the CDR3 DNA reads TGTGCCAGCAGCGGGATGGACTTGAACACTGAAGCTTTCTTT. This sequence encodes CASSGMDLNTEAFF.

This clonotype was observed a few times. The gene calls are TRBV19 and TRBJ2-1; the match to TRBD2 covers 11 bases. Per germline, CDR1 LNHDA and CDR2 SQIVND (reference sequence). CDR3 length equals 14 residues. After removal of 5 bases from V and 6 bases from J, the junction contained 3 bases not matched to a gene. The CDR3 loop reads CASSFTSGGNEQFF. For the CDR3, the DNA is TGTGCCAGTAGTTTTACTAGCGGGGGCAATGAGCAGTTCTTC.

Many counts were recorded for this clonotype. The chain couples TRBV7-2 to TRBJ2-5, with a weak D call TRBD2 (6 bases). The length of the CDR3 is 15 residues. V was cut by 5 bases and J by 5 bases, with 18 bases left in between. CDR1 SGHTA and CDR2 FQGNSA come from the germline V gene. The CDR3: CASSQQRAPEETQYF. The CDR3 nucleotides read TGTGCCAGCAGCCAACAGCGGGCCCCCGAGGAGACCCAGTACTTC.

This clonotype was seen a few times. This sequence joins TRBV6-5 and TRBJ2-3; 8 bases are shared with TRBD1. The V and J ends lost 4 bases and 0 bases, in that order; junction bases with no gene match: 9. There are 17 residues in the CDR3. Germline V CDR1 and CDR2: MNHEY, SVGAGI. This CDR3 reads CASSSRQGAVSTDTQYF. CDR3 nucleotide sequence: TGTGCCAGCAGTTCTCGTCAGGGGGCTGTTAGCACAGATACGCAGTATTTT.

A few counts support this clonotype. The chain has TRBV4-1 and TRBJ2-2; D is undetermined. The CDR3 runs to 15 residues. Per the germline V gene, CDR1 is MGHRA and CDR2 is YSYEKL. V was clipped by 5 bases and J by 4 bases, with 14 bases between them. CDR3: CASSNTPDGTGELFF. In DNA form, the CDR3 reads TGCGCCAGCAGCAATACCCCGGACGGCACCGGGGAGCTGTTTTTT.

This clonotype was counted only a few times. V is TRBV19 and J is TRBJ2-2, with D maybe TRBD2 (6 bases). In germline, CDR1 is LNHDA, CDR2 SQIVND (reference sequence). The CDR3 has 15 amino acids. V lost 4 bases and J lost 0, with 9 bases in between. DNA of the CDR3: TGTGCCAGTAGTAGCGGGATCGCGAACACCGGGGAGCTGTTTTTT. Encoded protein: CASSSGIANTGELFF.

The chain combines TRBV9 with TRBJ2-1, with 7 bases aligning to TRBD2. Trimming cost V 4 bases and J 3 bases; bases outside gene matches: 7. Per germline, CDR1 SGDLS and CDR2 YYNGEE. This CDR3 has 15 residues. The CDR3 loop is CASSSGGGSYNEQFF. CDR3 in DNA: TGTGCCAGCAGCTCTGGGGGGGGGAGCTACAATGAGCAGTTCTTC.